The 16 T cell receptor beta chains presented below share a single source sample, sequenced in a study of blood T cell repertoires in COVID-19. TCRdb's copy holds only in-frame clones and misses some; the assay was immunoSEQ multiplex PCR. The top ten hold 0.6% to 0.9% of the sample, which has approximately 210,000 clones, 94% seen once. Sequencing was carried out using peripheral blood. These receptors came from a man aged 25 to 45 with COVID-19, enrolled during active disease.

The rearrangement joins TRBV5-1 to TRBJ1-2; D not resolved. Germline-derived CDR1 and CDR2 are SGHRS and YFSETQ. The V gene lost 0 bases and the J gene lost 8 bases, with 14 bases spanning the gap. This CDR3 contains 14 residues. This CDR3 reads CASSLESRVGGYTF. Written as DNA, the CDR3 is TGCGCCAGCAGCTTGGAATCGCGGGTTGGAGGCTACACCTTC. Complete variable domain (other parts from reference TRBV5-1 and TRBJ1-2): KAGVTQTPRYLIKTRGQQVTLSCSPISGHRSVSWYQQTPGQGLQFLFEYFSETQRNKGNFPGRFSGRQFSNSRSEMNVSTLELGDSALYLCASSLESRVGGYTFGSGTRLTVV.

The CDR3 reads CASSSISGVYGYTF. The CDR3 nucleotides read TGTGCCAGCAGCTCCATATCGGGGGTCTATGGCTACACCTTC. The J gene is TRBJ1-2, the V gene TRBV11-2; D is perhaps TRBD1 (5 bases). Germline-derived CDR1 and CDR2 are SGHAT and FQNNGV. The CDR3 has 14 amino acids. Trimming removed 4 bases at V and 4 bases at J, with 13 bases between. Looking up the rest from reference TRBV11-2 and TRBJ1-2 gives the full variable domain: EAGVAQSPRYKIIEKRQSVAFWCNPISGHATLYWYQQILGQGPKLLIQFQNNGVVDDSQLPKDRFSAERLKGVDSTLKIQPAKLEDSAVYLCASSSISGVYGYTFGSGTRLTVV.

The CDR3 coding sequence is TGTGCCACCCGGTTACCAGGGGGCACTGAAGCTTTCTTT. Its protein is CATRLPGGTEAFF. The V gene is TRBV2, the J gene TRBJ1-1; 7 nucleotides match TRBD1. This CDR3 comprises 13 residues. J gave up 4 bases and V 10 bases, and 9 bases lay outside the gene matches. From germline, CDR1 is SNHLY and CDR2 FYNNEI. The whole variable domain, filled in from reference TRBV2 and TRBJ1-1, reads EPEVTQTPSHQVTQMGQEVILRCVPISNHLYFYWYRQILGQKVEFLVSFYNNEISEKSEIFDDQFSVERPDGSNFTLKIRSTKLEDSAMYFCATRLPGGTEAFFGQGTRLTVV.

The chain is built from TRBV20-1 and TRBJ1-6; D not resolved. The CDR3 totals 13 residues. With 3 bases removed from V and 16 bases from J, the gap between germline ends came to 19 bases. In germline, CDR1 is DFQATT, CDR2 SNEGSKA (reference sequence). The CDR3 DNA follows: TGCAGTGCTAGTCCCCTTGAGGATCGTCATCTCCACTTT. It codes for CSASPLEDRHLHF.

The chain combines TRBV7-3 with TRBJ1-2, with D tentatively TRBD1 (5 bases). V shed 5 bases and J shed 8 bases, with 21 bases lying between them. The CDR3 runs 15 residues. Germline values: CDR1 SGHTA, CDR2 FQGTGA. The CDR3 bases are TGTGCCAGCAGCCCAGGCGGGGGGATAACGCGGGGCTACACCTTC. It specifies CASSPGGGITRGYTF. Complete variable domain (other parts from reference TRBV7-3 and TRBJ1-2): GAGVSQTPSNKVTEKGKYVELRCDPISGHTALYWYRQSLGQGPEFLIYFQGTGAADDSGLPNDRFFAVRPEGSVSTLKIQRTERGDSAVYLCASSPGGGITRGYTFGSGTRLTVV.

CDR3 amino acids: CASSFLAGQPYNEQFF. CDR3 bases: TGTGCCAGCAGCTTCCTAGCGGGGCAACCCTACAATGAGCAGTTCTTC. V is TRBV7-6 and J is TRBJ2-1, with TRBD2 matching over 9 bases. J was trimmed by 2 bases and V by 3 bases; bases with no gene match: 5. Germline lookup yields CDR1 SGHVS and CDR2 FNYEAQ. The CDR3 totals 16 residues.

Notes on this clone: The junction differs from germline at one of its ends, possibly a read error. The chain recombines TRBV6-4 with TRBJ2-4; 9 nucleotides agree with TRBD1. The length of the CDR3 is 12 residues. The germline V gene has CDR1 MRHNA and CDR2 SNTAGT. The CDR3 region has the DNA TGTGCCAGCAGTCATCAATCGGGACAGGGCAACTTC. Residues: CASSHQSGQGNF.

This chain links TRBV27 with TRBJ1-2; 7 positions agree with TRBD1. CDR1 MNHEY and CDR2 SMNVEV come from the germline V gene (reference sequence). J gave up 2 bases and V 1 base, and 4 bases lay outside the gene matches. The CDR3 covers 15 residues. The chain's CDR3 is CASSLFPTGNYGYTF. The CDR3 nucleotides read TGTGCCAGCAGTTTATTTCCGACAGGGAACTATGGCTACACCTTC.

V gene TRBV19 combines with J gene TRBJ2-7; TRBD1 is a possible D gene (5 bases). Trimming shortened V by 5 bases and J by 3 bases, and 17 bases separated the two germline ends. The length of the CDR3 is 15 residues. Germline V gene data show CDR1 as LNHDA and CDR2 as SQIVND (reference sequence). CDR3: CASSPIQGSHYEQYF. The CDR3 DNA is TGTGCCAGTAGTCCCATCCAGGGTTCCCACTACGAGCAGTACTTC.

J is TRBJ1-5 and V is TRBV10-3; D gene uncertain. V was trimmed by 4 bases and J by 0 bases, leaving 7 bases between them. The CDR3 extends over 14 amino acids. Germline CDR1 reads ENHRY; CDR2 reads SYGVKD. CDR3 residues: CAISVLHSNQPQHF. CDR3 coding DNA: TGTGCCATCAGTGTTTTACATAGCAATCAGCCCCAGCATTTT.

This clone has more than one count but fewer than ten. The chain has TRBV5-4 and TRBJ2-1; weak D call: TRBD2 (5 bases). CDR1 is SGHNT and CDR2 is YYREEE in the germline V gene (reference sequence). V lost 0 bases and J 9 bases, leaving 10 bases between the germline ends. The length of the CDR3 is 13 residues. The chain's CDR3 is CASSLDFRGEQFF. CDR3 DNA: TGTGCCAGCAGCTTGGACTTCCGGGGTGAGCAGTTCTTC.

This clone has more than one count but fewer than ten. This sequence joins TRBV18 and TRBJ2-7, with 9 bases fitting TRBD1. Germline CDR1 and CDR2: KGHSH and LQKENI. The CDR3 is 14 residues long. J gave up 5 bases and V 3 bases, and 5 bases lay outside the gene matches. CDR3 coding DNA: TGTGCCAGCTCACCGATGGGACAGGGCAACGAGCAGTACTTC. Protein sequence: CASSPMGQGNEQYF.

This CDR3 is CSATGTGGLEQYF. CDR3 bases: TGCAGCGCCACCGGGACAGGGGGCCTCGAGCAGTACTTC. The chain is built from TRBV29-1 and TRBJ2-7; 12 nucleotides agree with TRBD1. Trimming cost V 7 bases and J 6 bases; bases outside gene matches: 7. The CDR3 is made up of 13 amino acids. Germline V gene data show CDR1 as SQVTM and CDR2 as ANQGSEA.

In nucleotides, the CDR3 is TGTGCCACCAGTGACCCCCTACCCCCAGGGACCCAGTACTTC. This codes for CATSDPLPPGTQYF. The V and J genes are TRBV24-1 and TRBJ2-5, with unresolved D. CDR3 length equals 14 residues. V shed 4 bases and J shed 7 bases, with 15 bases lying between them. Germline lookup yields CDR1 KGHDR and CDR2 SFDVKD.

The V gene is TRBV9, the J gene TRBJ1-6, with 7 bases matching TRBD1. Trimming cost V 4 bases and J 7 bases; bases outside gene matches: 11. The CDR3 consists of 16 residues. Germline V gene sequence: CDR1 SGDLS, CDR2 YYNGEE. DNA of the CDR3: TGTGCCAGCAGCCCAGAGGGGGCGATCCCGAATTCACCCCTCCACTTT. It encodes CASSPEGAIPNSPLHF.

J is TRBJ1-2 and V is TRBV19; 8 bases align to TRBD1. Per the germline V gene, CDR1 is LNHDA and CDR2 is SQIVND (reference sequence). V lost 4 bases and J lost 4; bases outside the gene matches: 5. This CDR3 spans 14 amino acids. The CDR3 DNA follows: TGTGCCAGTAGTAGCCGACAGGGGATCTATGGCTACACCTTC. Encoded protein: CASSSRQGIYGYTF.